The clone carrying this T cell receptor (beta chain) was recorded at least ten times. Its antigen is still unknown. This specimen comes from a study of Graves' ophthalmopathy and Graves' hyperthyroidism. This CDR3 is built from 13 residues. V was clipped by 11 bases and J by 5 bases; unmatched bases: 9. CDR1 is KGHDR, CDR2 SFDVKD, per germline. Findings and limits, study-wide: The blood repertoire also included most expanded thyroid clonotypes above 0.001 frequency.

No donor had other autoimmune disease, uncontrolled infection, pregnancy or lactation. TCR beta CDR3 amplification used RNA transcripts. A first-round RT-PCR used HTBI primers, followed by a second-round multiplex PCR. TCRdb re-derived calls from the multiplex PCR reads in MiXCR, one entry per CDR3 protein. The data contain about 660,000 distinct CDR3 sequences, roughly two fifths of them seen just once; the ten biggest clones take up 2.5% to 3.5%. This rearrangement joins TRBV24-1 to TRBJ1-1; 8 nucleotides match TRBD1. The receptor was isolated from an adult man with Graves' ophthalmopathy. Source material: peripheral blood. In DNA form, the CDR3 reads TGTGCCATCGCAGGGGGCGACGGAACTGAAGCTTTCTTT. It codes for CAIAGGDGTEAFF.